These T cell receptor beta chains were read from a single sample in a study of cytomegalovirus exposure and HLA in healthy donors. Assay used: immunoSEQ multiplex PCR; TCRdb lists only in-frame clones, some missing. The sample shows 50,000 or so clones, roughly nine tenths of them seen only once. The sequenced material came from PBMCs. These TCRs come from a woman under 30 in good health and CMV-seropositive. CDR3s leave out the opening cysteine and the closing phenylalanine or tryptophan.

v_call	j_call	cdr3_aa
TRBV7-6	TRBJ1-2	ASSLALGDYGYT
TRBV19	TRBJ1-5	ASSISPNQPQH
TRBV15	TRBJ2-2	ATSRGEATGELF
TRBV30	TRBJ1-1	AWSVLFREAF
TRBV12-5	TRBJ1-2	ASGLRQGNLYGYT
TRBV5-6	TRBJ2-7	ASSFTQGYEQY
TRBV28	TRBJ2-1	ASTPPGVRSKF
TRBV9	TRBJ2-2	ASSPPTGVPGELF
TRBV6-6	TRBJ2-2	ASSYSAVTGELF
TRBV4-3	TRBJ2-7	ASRPSGSSSYEQY
TRBV27	TRBJ2-1	ASSKQGPASYNEQF
TRBV6-9	TRBJ2-7	ASSYSGTSSGEQY
TRBV6-5	TRBJ2-7	ASSYSGTGRSYEQY
TRBV28	TRBJ2-1	ASSELAGVGEQF
TRBV6-1	TRBJ1-2	ASRAPGLSATGYT
TRBV6-5	TRBJ2-2	ASSYGGVGGELF
TRBV28	TRBJ2-7	ASSLMRGGQDEQY
TRBV5-1	TRBJ2-1	ASSDGLAGGHRF
TRBV7-8	TRBJ1-2	ASSPSGSYGYT
TRBV6-1	TRBJ1-6	ASSQGQGDNSPLH
TRBV28	TRBJ1-2	ASTRPMRASYGYT
TRBV14	TRBJ1-4	ASSPRGESTNEKLF
TRBV11-2	TRBJ2-3	ASSRGTGTDTQY
TRBV9	TRBJ1-5	ASSVGQGGNQPQH
TRBV7-2	TRBJ1-2	ASSVTGHLTYGYT
TRBV7-9	TRBJ1-1	ASSLTGTANTEAF
TRBV29-1	TRBJ1-5	SATGTGGQPQH
TRBV28	TRBJ2-7	ASSPLAGGQYEQY
TRBV6-5	TRBJ1-5	ASSYSWGGNQPQH
TRBV10-3	TRBJ2-5	AISDERGEETQY
TRBV9	TRBJ2-2	ASSVGQGAVDTGELF
TRBV25-1	TRBJ1-3	ASSEEWGNTIY
TRBV5-4	TRBJ2-2	ASSELLNTGELF
TRBV5-6	TRBJ1-4	ASSTDRDGDEKLF
TRBV6-5	TRBJ1-5	ATRTGYSNQPQH
TRBV6-5	TRBJ1-2	ASSPPGQNYGYT
TRBV18	TRBJ1-2	ASSPRQGWNYGYT
TRBV5-4	TRBJ2-5	ASSLGAGLGETQY
TRBV6-6	TRBJ1-3	ASSSPGDSSGNTIY
TRBV7-6	TRBJ2-2	ASSLAGGNTGELF
TRBV7-9	TRBJ1-5	ASSEDRGRQPQH
TRBV5-1	TRBJ2-1	ASSQAGTGSSYNEQF
TRBV6-1	TRBJ2-1	ASSDRESAYDEQF
TRBV5-5	TRBJ2-7	ASSLDRSYEQY
TRBV5-1	TRBJ2-7	ASSLADTPYEQY
TRBV5-1	TRBJ2-5	ASSPFRETQY
TRBV5-8	TRBJ2-1	ASSGDLGNEQF
TRBV28	TRBJ1-5	AIGTGGGNQPQH